The source of this T cell receptor beta chain is a study of CD8 T cells in Susac syndrome. Per the germline V gene, CDR1 is DFQATT and CDR2 is SNEGSKA (reference sequence). This CDR3 has 12 amino acids. The V segment lost 6 bases and the J segment 12 bases; nucleotides outside the gene matches: 8. Comment on this clonotype: Its antigen is not known.

The authors reverse transcribed 0.5 to 1 ug RNA with random hexamers. The immunoSEQ assay covered 54 Vbeta and 13 Jbeta segments for CDR3. TCRdb reprocessed the immunoSEQ multiplex PCR reads with MiXCR, giving one entry per CDR3 protein. The sample lists under 350,000 distinct CDR3 sequences, about 90% seen once, with roughly 0.059% in the top ten. General study findings and limits: The study recognized that its TCR sequencing and HLA analysis covered a relatively small number of individuals.

Sequencing targeted TCR beta in T cells from blood (CD8+ and CD4+). The sample comprised CD4+ T cells from PBMCs. The rearrangement joins TRBV20-1 to TRBJ1-4; TRBD1 aligns across 9 bases. The receptor comes from a human donor with multiple sclerosis. CDR3: CSAQGARGELFF. DNA for the CDR3: TGCAGTGCACAGGGGGCTAGAGGGGAACTGTTTTTT.